This T cell receptor beta chain was captured by sequencing in a study of CD8 T cells in ankylosing spondylitis. TCR beta libraries were made by quantitative 5'-RACE with molecular barcodes. MiXCR was run by TCRdb on the 5' RACE reads, yielding one entry per CDR3 protein. Of roughly 350,000 distinct CDR3 sequences in the sample, 7.5% to 9% were seen once. About this clonotype itself: The antigen remains unidentified.

The CDR3 is made up of 15 amino acids. Germline CDR1 LGHNA, CDR2 YSLEER. Unmatched junction bases numbered 7, after V lost 1 base and J lost 6 bases. Overall study findings and caveats: Disease-linked clones bore a CD8+ phenotype, appearing relatively rarely in peripheral blood. There was a TCR beta motif, made of eight highly homologous variants, that appeared characteristic of ankylosing spondylitis blood. Significant enrichment of disease-linked clones was reported in matched ankylosing spondylitis synovial fluid.

This chain connects TRBV4-3 to TRBJ1-2; 8 nucleotides agree with TRBD1. This clonotype originated in a male donor with ankylosing spondylitis. The sequencing input was blood, either unsorted or a sorted T cell fraction (not recorded which). The DNA for the CDR3 is TGCGCCAGCAGCCAAGTCTCGACAGGGGAACATGGCTACACCTTC. The encoded protein is CASSQVSTGEHGYTF.